The rows below give T cell receptor beta chains drawn from one sample of a study of cytotoxic CD8 clonotypes in ibrutinib-treated CLL. The repertoire was sequenced with immunoSEQ multiplex PCR; TCRdb's copy has only in-frame clones and lacks some. The sample holds some 35,000 clones, 65% to 75% seen once. The material sequenced was PBMCs, taken at disease progression, from a patient treated with ibrutinib. These receptors all come from a human donor with chronic lymphocytic leukemia. Both conserved end residues are part of each CDR3. Each record gives: V gene, J gene, CDR3 protein.

TRBV6-6	TRBJ2-1	CASNLLGSGYNEQFF
TRBV7-8	TRBJ1-5	CASSRLGTTQQPQHF
TRBV19	TRBJ1-1	CASSMGGGNTEAFF
TRBV2	TRBJ2-2	CATQSSVLTGELFF
TRBV6-5	TRBJ1-1	CASSYLRVGGTEAFF
TRBV6-1	TRBJ1-5	CASTLRRDNQPQHF
TRBV11-2	TRBJ1-1	CASNMGWRMNTEAFF
TRBV11-2	TRBJ2-3	CASSLEGLTDTQYF
TRBV6-1	TRBJ2-3	CASSERLAGSSTDTQYF
TRBV5-6	TRBJ1-1	CASSFNTGPNTEAFF
TRBV19	TRBJ2-3	CATGEGSTDTQYF
TRBV6-6	TRBJ2-7	CASRPGGVTYEQYF
TRBV5-1	TRBJ1-3	CASSPPSGRGNTIYF
TRBV6-5	TRBJ1-6	CASSPRTGRGSPLHF
TRBV10-3	TRBJ2-2	CAINLAGGETGELFF
TRBV27	TRBJ2-3	CASSSIRDYYTDTQYF
TRBV6-6	TRBJ1-1	CASSRLGTGGTEAFF
TRBV10-1	TRBJ1-1	CASTEPGGTEAFF
TRBV15	TRBJ2-1	CATSSLQGWSRNEQFF
TRBV5-1	TRBJ2-2	CASSWQREDTGELFF
TRBV6-5	TRBJ1-1	CASSLNRDQNTEAFF
TRBV5-1	TRBJ1-1	CASSPQQGQNTEAFF
TRBV19	TRBJ2-1	CASSVRQGGYNEQFF
TRBV19	TRBJ1-6	CASSTETDVSPLHF
TRBV5-1	TRBJ1-2	CASTEQGASNYGYTF
TRBV7-8	TRBJ1-1	CASSLVGAWNTEAFF